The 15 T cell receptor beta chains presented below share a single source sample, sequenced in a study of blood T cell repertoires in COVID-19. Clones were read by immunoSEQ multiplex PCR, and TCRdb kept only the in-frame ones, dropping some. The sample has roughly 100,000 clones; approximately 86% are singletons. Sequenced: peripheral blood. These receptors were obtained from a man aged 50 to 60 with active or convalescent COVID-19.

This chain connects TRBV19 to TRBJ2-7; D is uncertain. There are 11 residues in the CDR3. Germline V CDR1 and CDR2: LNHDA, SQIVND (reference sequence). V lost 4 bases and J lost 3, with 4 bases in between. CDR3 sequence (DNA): TGTGCCAGTAGTACCAACTACGAGCAGTACGTC. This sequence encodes CASSTNYEQYV.

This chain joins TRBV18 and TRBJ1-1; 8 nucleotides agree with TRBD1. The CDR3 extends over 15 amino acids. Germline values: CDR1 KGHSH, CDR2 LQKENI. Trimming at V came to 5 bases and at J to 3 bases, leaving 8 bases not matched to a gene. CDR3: CASSAQGAGDTEAFF. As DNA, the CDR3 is TGTGCCAGCTCAGCCCAGGGGGCCGGGGACACTGAAGCTTTCTTT.

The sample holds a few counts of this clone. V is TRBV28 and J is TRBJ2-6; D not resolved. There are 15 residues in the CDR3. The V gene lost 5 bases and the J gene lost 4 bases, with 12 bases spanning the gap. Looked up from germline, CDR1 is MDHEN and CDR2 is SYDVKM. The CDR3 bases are TGTGCCAGCAGTCCCCCAGGAACCGGGGCCAACGTCCTGACTTTC. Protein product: CASSPPGTGANVLTF. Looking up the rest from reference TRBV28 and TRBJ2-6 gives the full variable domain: DVKVTQSSRYLVKRTGEKVFLECVQDMDHENMFWYRQDPGLGLRLIYFSYDVKMKEKGDIPEGYSVSREKKERFSLILESASTNQTSMYLCASSPPGTGANVLTFGAGSRLTVL.

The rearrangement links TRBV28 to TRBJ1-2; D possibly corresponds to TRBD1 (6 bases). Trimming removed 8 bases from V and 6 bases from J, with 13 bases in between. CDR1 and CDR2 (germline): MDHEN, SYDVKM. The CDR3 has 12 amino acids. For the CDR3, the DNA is TGTGCCAGCCAAACAGGGCCCGATGGCTACACCTTC. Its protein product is CASQTGPDGYTF.

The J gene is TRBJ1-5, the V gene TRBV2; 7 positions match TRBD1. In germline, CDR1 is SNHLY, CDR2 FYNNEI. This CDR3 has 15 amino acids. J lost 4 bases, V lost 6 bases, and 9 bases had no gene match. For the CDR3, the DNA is TGTGCCAGCAGCGAGTCCCGGGACAGAAATCAGCCCCAGCATTTT. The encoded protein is CASSESRDRNQPQHF.

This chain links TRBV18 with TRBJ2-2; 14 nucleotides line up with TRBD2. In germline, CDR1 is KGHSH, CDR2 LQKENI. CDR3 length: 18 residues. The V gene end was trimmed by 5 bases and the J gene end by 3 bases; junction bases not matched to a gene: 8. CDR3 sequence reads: CASSVTSGGAIDTGELFF. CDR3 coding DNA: TGTGCCAGCTCAGTGACTAGCGGGGGGGCCATCGACACCGGGGAGCTGTTTTTT.

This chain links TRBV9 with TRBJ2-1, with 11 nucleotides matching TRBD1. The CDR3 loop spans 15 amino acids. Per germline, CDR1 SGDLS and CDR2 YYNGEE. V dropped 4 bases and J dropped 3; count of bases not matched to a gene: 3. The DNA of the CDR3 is TGTGCCAGCAGCACGGGACAGGGGGTCTACAATGAGCAGTTCTTC. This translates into CASSTGQGVYNEQFF.

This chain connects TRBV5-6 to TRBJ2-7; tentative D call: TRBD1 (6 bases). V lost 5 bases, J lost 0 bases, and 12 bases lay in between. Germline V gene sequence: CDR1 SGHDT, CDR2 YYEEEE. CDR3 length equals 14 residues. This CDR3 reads CASSSEGDSYEQYV. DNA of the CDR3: TGTGCCAGCAGTTCCGAGGGGGACTCCTACGAGCAGTACGTC.

CDR3 sequence reads: CASSLGSRGWETQYF. CDR3 nucleotide sequence: TGTGCCAGCAGCTTAGGCTCTAGGGGTTGGGAGACCCAGTACTTC. The chain recombines TRBV7-2 with TRBJ2-5; possible D gene TRBD1, 5 bases. The CDR3 is 15 residues long. Trimming took off 1 base at V and 5 bases at J, with 14 bases between the two ends. Germline V lookup: CDR1 SGHTA, CDR2 FQGNSA.

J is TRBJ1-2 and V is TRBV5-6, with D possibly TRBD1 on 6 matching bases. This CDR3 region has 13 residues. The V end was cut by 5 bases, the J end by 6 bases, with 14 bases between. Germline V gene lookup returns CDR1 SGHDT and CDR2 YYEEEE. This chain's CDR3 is CASSPTGSDGYTF. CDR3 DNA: TGTGCCAGCAGTCCTACAGGGTCGGATGGCTACACCTTC.

The CDR3: CASSLQGSGNTIYF. The CDR3 coding sequence is TGTGCCAGCAGTTTACAGGGCTCTGGAAACACCATATATTTT. The chain joins TRBV4-2 to TRBJ1-3, with a weak D call TRBD1 (6 bases). This CDR3 has 14 amino acids. Germline-derived CDR1 and CDR2 are LGHNA and YNFKEQ. Trimming took 6 bases from V and 0 from J, leaving 9 bases between them.

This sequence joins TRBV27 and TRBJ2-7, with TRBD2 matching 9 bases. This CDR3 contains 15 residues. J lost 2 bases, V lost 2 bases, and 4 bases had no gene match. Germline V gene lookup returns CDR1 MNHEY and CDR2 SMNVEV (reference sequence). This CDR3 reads CASSLRRGGPYEQYF. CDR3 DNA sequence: TGTGCCAGCAGTTTAAGGCGGGGGGGCCCCTACGAGCAGTACTTC.

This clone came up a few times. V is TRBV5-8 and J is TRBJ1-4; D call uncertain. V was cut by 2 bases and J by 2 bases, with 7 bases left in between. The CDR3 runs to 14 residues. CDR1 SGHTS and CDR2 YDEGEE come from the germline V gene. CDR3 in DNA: TGTGCCAGCAGCTTCCAGTGGACTAATGAAAAACTGTTTTTT. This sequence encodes CASSFQWTNEKLFF. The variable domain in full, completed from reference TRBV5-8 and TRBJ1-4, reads EAGVTQSPTHLIKTRGQQATLRCSPISGHTSVYWYQQALGLGLQFLLWYDEGEERNRGNFPPRFSGRQFPNYSSELNVNALELEDSALYLCASSFQWTNEKLFFGSGTQLSVL.

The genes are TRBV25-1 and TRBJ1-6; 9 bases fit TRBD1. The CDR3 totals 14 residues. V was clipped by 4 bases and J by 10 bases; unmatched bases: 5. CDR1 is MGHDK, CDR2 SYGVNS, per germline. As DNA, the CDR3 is TGTGCCAGCAGTGGGGACAGGGCCAGATCACCCCTCCACTTT. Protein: CASSGDRARSPLHF.

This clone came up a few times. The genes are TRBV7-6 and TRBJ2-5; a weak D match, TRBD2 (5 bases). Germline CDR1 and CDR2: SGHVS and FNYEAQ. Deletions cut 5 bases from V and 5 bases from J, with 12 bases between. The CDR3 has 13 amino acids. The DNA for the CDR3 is TGTGCCAGCAGCCCCCTAGCTGAGGAGACCCAGTACTTC. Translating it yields CASSPLAEETQYF.